The next 26 T cell receptor beta chains were all read from a single sample in a study of shared clonotypes between healthy human individuals. The naive CD8 population came from CD45RO-negative cells selected for CCR7, without terminally differentiated effector memory CD45RA+ cells. The repertoire was sequenced with immunoSEQ multiplex PCR; TCRdb's copy has only in-frame clones and lacks some. The sample records approximately 600,000 clones, roughly 95% being singletons. What was sequenced was naive CD8+ T cells sorted from blood. The receptor set was obtained from a woman aged 25 to 39 in good health.

This clone was seen just once. V is TRBV9 and J is TRBJ2-7; 7 bases agree with TRBD2. From germline, CDR1 is SGDLS and CDR2 YYNGEE. Losses at the gene ends were 4 bases for V and 0 bases for J; bases not matched to a gene: 7. This CDR3 region has 15 residues. CDR3 in DNA: TGTGCCAGCAGCCCGCAGCGGGGCCTCTCCTACGAGCAGTACTTC. Amino acid sequence: CASSPQRGLSYEQYF.

The chain couples TRBV7-6 to TRBJ2-5, with 9 nucleotides matching TRBD2. The J call may not be correct, given that the DNA end is closer to TRBJ2-7. This CDR3 is 15 amino acids long. The germline V gene encodes CDR1 SGHVS and CDR2 FNYEAQ. This CDR3 reads CASSPGGSGSYEQYF. CDR3 in DNA: TGTGCCAGCAGCCCAGGGGGTAGCGGGAGCTACGAGCAGTACTTC.

Only one count was recorded for this clone. This chain connects TRBV7-2 to TRBJ2-7; no reliable D call. Trimming shortened V by 5 bases and J by 2 bases, and 13 bases separated the two germline ends. CDR3 length equals 14 residues. The germline V gene has CDR1 SGHTA and CDR2 FQGNSA. The CDR3 protein is CASSHGVETYEQYF. The CDR3 DNA reads as TGTGCCAGCAGCCACGGCGTTGAAACCTACGAGCAGTACTTC.

The chain couples TRBV5-6 to TRBJ2-1; D is possibly TRBD2 (5 bases). The CDR3 runs 13 residues. From germline, CDR1 is SGHDT and CDR2 YYEEEE. Trimming left V 4 bases short and J 3 bases short, with 8 bases between. DNA of the CDR3: TGTGCCAGCAGCCGGACTGACTACAATGAGCAGTTCTTC. This translates into CASSRTDYNEQFF.

The rearrangement links TRBV19 to TRBJ2-7; no clear D. Trimming took off 5 bases at V and 2 bases at J, with 10 bases between the two ends. Germline V lookup: CDR1 LNHDA, CDR2 SQIVND (reference sequence). The CDR3 contains 13 residues. CDR3 sequence reads: CASSPPETYEQYF. The CDR3 DNA reads as TGTGCCAGTAGTCCCCCTGAAACCTACGAGCAGTACTTC.

This chain joins TRBV18 and TRBJ1-3, with D unresolved. This CDR3 is 18 amino acids long. Trimming pared 4 bases from V and 4 bases from J, leaving 23 bases between. CDR1 is KGHSH and CDR2 is LQKENI in the germline V gene. This chain's CDR3 is CASSLTPGPRSVGNTIYF. CDR3 sequence (DNA): TGTGCCAGCTCACTAACCCCCGGGCCGCGGTCAGTGGGAAACACCATATATTTT.

V gene TRBV4-1 combines with J gene TRBJ2-7; 7 nucleotides agree with TRBD2. The ends lost 4 bases at V and 7 bases at J; junction bases unmatched: 16. Germline values: CDR1 MGHRA, CDR2 YSYEKL. The CDR3 sequence is 16 residues long. CDR3 bases: TGCGCCAGCAGCCTCAGTAAGGGCGGGCCCGGGGGGGAGCAGTACTTC. The encoded protein is CASSLSKGGPGGEQYF.

The chain has TRBV7-9 and TRBJ1-3; D remains unclear. V was clipped by 5 bases and J by 0 bases, with 8 bases between them. The CDR3 extends over 14 amino acids. Per the germline V gene, CDR1 is SEHNR and CDR2 is FQNEAQ (reference sequence). The CDR3 bases are TGTGCCAGCAGCGCGCCTCGCTCTGGAAACACCATATATTTT. Translated, it gives CASSAPRSGNTIYF.

The V call is TRBV27, the J call TRBJ2-2, with TRBD2 identical over 7 bases. V lost 6 bases to trimming and J lost 1 base; unmatched junction nucleotides: 2. Germline CDR1 MNHEY, CDR2 SMNVEV (reference sequence). The CDR3 is made up of 14 amino acids. In DNA, the CDR3 is TGTGCCAGCAGCCCTAGCGGGAACACCGGGGAGCTGTTTTTT. This translates into CASSPSGNTGELFF.

V is TRBV5-8 and J is TRBJ2-7; TRBD1 agrees at 7 bases. J was trimmed by 3 bases and V by 6 bases; bases with no gene match: 15. There are 16 residues in the CDR3. The V gene's germline CDR1 is SGHTS and CDR2 YDEGEE. In DNA form, the CDR3 reads TGTGCCAGCAACCCCTCTAACAGGGGTTTGAACTACGAGCAGTACTTC. Translated: CASNPSNRGLNYEQYF.

The chain couples TRBV9 to TRBJ2-2; a weak D match, TRBD2 (5 bases). V was pared by 0 bases and J by 6 bases, with 12 bases between. The CDR3 spans 15 residues. Germline V gene lookup returns CDR1 SGDLS and CDR2 YYNGEE. DNA for the CDR3: TGTGCCAGCAGCGTAGGAACTAGTATCTCCGGGGAGCTGTTTTTT. It specifies CASSVGTSISGELFF.

CDR3 sequence reads: CASSQQINREDGYGYTF. As DNA, the CDR3 is TGCGCCAGCAGCCAACAAATAAACAGGGAGGACGGCTATGGCTACACCTTC. The chain joins TRBV4-1 to TRBJ1-2; D may be TRBD1 (6 bases). This CDR3 region has 17 residues. V gave up 2 bases and J gave up 4 bases, with 20 bases separating them. CDR1 MGHRA and CDR2 YSYEKL come from the germline V gene.

The V gene is TRBV6-1, the J gene TRBJ2-7, with D tentatively TRBD1 (7 bases). The CDR3 extends over 13 amino acids. Germline lookup yields CDR1 MNHNS and CDR2 SASEGT. V lost 4 bases and J 7 bases, leaving 14 bases between the germline ends. Written as DNA, the CDR3 is TGTGCCAGCAGTGCAACAGGGGCGGGGGAGCAGTACTTC. This codes for CASSATGAGEQYF.

This chain uses TRBV4-1 with TRBJ2-7; TRBD2 is a possible D gene (6 bases). CDR3 length: 16 residues. The germline V and J ends were trimmed by 2 bases and 2 bases, with 16 bases remaining between them. Per the germline V gene, CDR1 is MGHRA and CDR2 is YSYEKL. CDR3 residues: CASSQRAGLLPYEQYF. The CDR3 DNA reads TGCGCCAGCAGCCAACGGGCGGGACTTCTACCCTACGAGCAGTACTTC.

J is TRBJ2-3 and V is TRBV29-1; D could derive from TRBD1 or TRBD2 (5 bases each). The CDR3 spans 15 residues. Germline V lookup: CDR1 SQVTM, CDR2 ANQGSEA. The V and J ends lost 4 bases and 3 bases respectively, with 17 bases between them. This CDR3 is CSVVRRAGTTDTQYF. As DNA, the CDR3 is TGCAGCGTTGTCAGGCGGGCAGGGACGACAGATACGCAGTATTTT.

Only one count was recorded for this clone. The V gene is TRBV25-1, the J gene TRBJ2-3; 9 nucleotides align to TRBD2. Germline CDR1 and CDR2: MGHDK and SYGVNS. V shed 5 bases, J shed 4 bases, and the junction held 7 bases outside the gene matches. The CDR3 contains 15 residues. The CDR3: CASSIIAGVPDTQYF. As DNA, the CDR3 is TGTGCCAGCAGTATCATAGCGGGAGTCCCAGATACGCAGTATTTT. The full variable domain, rest sourced from reference TRBV25-1 and TRBJ2-3, is EADIYQTPRYLVIGTGKKITLECSQTMGHDKMYWYQQDPGMELHLIHYSYGVNSTEKGDLSSESTVSRIRTEHFPLTLESARPSHTSQYLCASSIIAGVPDTQYFGPGTRLTVL.

This sequence joins TRBV7-2 and TRBJ2-1, with TRBD2 matching over 11 bases. Germline CDR1 and CDR2: SGHTA and FQGNSA. The CDR3 is 16 residues long. Trimming removed 5 bases from V and 3 bases from J; junction bases left unmatched: 6. The CDR3 here is CASSLVAGGNYNEQFF. The DNA of the CDR3 is TGTGCCAGCAGCCTAGTAGCGGGAGGGAACTACAATGAGCAGTTCTTC.

J is TRBJ2-1 and V is TRBV27, with TRBD2 identical over 11 bases. The ends lost 6 bases at V and 4 bases at J; junction bases unmatched: 8. This CDR3 has 16 residues. Germline V gene data show CDR1 as MNHEY and CDR2 as SMNVEV (reference sequence). The CDR3 loop reads CASRGSSGRRYNEQFF. The DNA for the CDR3 is TGTGCCAGCAGGGGGTCTAGCGGGAGGCGGTACAATGAGCAGTTCTTC.

The chain employs TRBV27 and TRBJ2-1; D is possibly TRBD1 (5 bases). Germline V lookup: CDR1 MNHEY, CDR2 SMNVEV (reference sequence). This CDR3 comprises 13 residues. Trimming took off 3 bases at V and 4 bases at J, with 7 bases between the two ends. CDR3 nucleotide sequence: TGTGCCAGCAGTTTTGGGGCGTACAATGAGCAGTTCTTC. Translation: CASSFGAYNEQFF.

The table lists this clone with a count of one. The V and J genes are TRBV6-1 and TRBJ2-1; 11 bases fit TRBD2. The length of the CDR3 is 16 residues. Germline CDR1 reads MNHNS; CDR2 reads SASEGT. The V and J ends lost 1 base and 3 bases, in that order; junction bases with no gene match: 2. The CDR3 DNA follows: TGTGCCAGCAGTGAAGGACTAGCGGGAAACTACAATGAGCAGTTCTTC. Translated, it gives CASSEGLAGNYNEQFF.

V gene TRBV13 combines with J gene TRBJ1-6; D is unclear. V dropped 5 bases and J dropped 0 bases, with 11 bases sitting between them. This CDR3 region has 16 residues. Germline CDR1 PRHDT, CDR2 FYEKMQ (reference sequence). In nucleotides, the CDR3 is TGTGCCAGCAGCCTCTCGGCGGTCTCCTATAATTCACCCCTCCACTTT. This translates into CASSLSAVSYNSPLHF. The full variable domain, rest sourced from reference TRBV13 and TRBJ1-6, is AAGVIQSPRHLIKEKRETATLKCYPIPRHDTVYWYQQGPGQDPQFLISFYEKMQSDKGSIPDRFSAQQFSDYHSELNMSSLELGDSALYFCASSLSAVSYNSPLHFGNGTRLTVT.

The chain recombines TRBV5-4 with TRBJ2-1; D might be TRBD2 (7 bases). Looked up from germline, CDR1 is SGHNT and CDR2 is YYREEE (reference sequence). Between the trimmed V and J ends, which lost 4 bases and 5 bases, there was a span of 10 bases. CDR3 length equals 13 residues. DNA for the CDR3: TGTGCCAGCAGCGACGGGGGGCACAATGAGCAGTTCTTC. It encodes CASSDGGHNEQFF.

Points on this clone: Other DNA sequences within the sample encode an identical CDR3. The chain recombines TRBV9 with TRBJ2-1; a weak D match, TRBD2 (6 bases). Germline values: CDR1 SGDLS, CDR2 YYNGEE. The ends were cut back, 2 bases at V and 1 base at J, with 10 bases in the middle. The CDR3 extends over 15 amino acids. This CDR3 is CASSVSGTSYNEQFF. CDR3 nucleotides: TGTGCCAGCAGCGTCTCCGGGACTTCCTACAATGAGCAGTTCTTC.

The chain combines TRBV7-6 with TRBJ2-2; TRBD1 matches 8 bases. Germline CDR1 is SGHVS and CDR2 is FNYEAQ. The CDR3 consists of 17 residues. J was trimmed by 6 bases and V by 1 base; bases with no gene match: 10. This chain's CDR3 is CASSLVPAGGRAGELFF. CDR3 bases: TGTGCCAGCAGCTTAGTTCCCGCAGGGGGCAGGGCCGGGGAGCTGTTTTTT.

This clone was seen just once. V and J are TRBV28 and TRBJ1-1; 8 bases are shared with TRBD1. The CDR3 sequence is 16 residues long. Germline V gene lookup returns CDR1 MDHEN and CDR2 SYDVKM. Trimming cost V 6 bases and J 5 bases; bases outside gene matches: 14. In DNA form, the CDR3 reads TGTGCCAGCAGCTACTGGGGCCAGGGGGCTTGGACTGAAGCTTTCTTT. Translating gives CASSYWGQGAWTEAFF.

This clone showed up just a few times. This chain links TRBV6-5 with TRBJ1-2; D uncertain. V was pared by 2 bases and J by 8 bases, with 12 bases between. Germline V lookup: CDR1 MNHEY, CDR2 SVGAGI. The CDR3 is made up of 13 amino acids. The CDR3 spells CASSYTPRMGYTF. CDR3 nucleotides: TGTGCCAGCAGTTACACACCCCGGATGGGCTACACCTTC.